This TCR beta chain is from a study of cytomegalovirus exposure and HLA in healthy donors. Turning to the study itself: A subsequent analysis stated that the roughly 120 validation repertoires were run on the same platform as the approximately 610 first-cohort repertoires. General study results and limits: In vitro work confirmed that a few CMV-associated chains recognize CMV antigens.

The CDR3 is 14 residues long. With V trimmed by 10 bases and J by 4 bases, 12 bases remained unmatched. Germline CDR1 and CDR2: ENHRY and SYGVKD. On this clone: The antigen is undetermined.

The protocol was immunoSEQ multiplex PCR, while the TCRdb copy is restricted to in-frame clones and leaves out a portion. In the table there are 100,000 to 130,000 clones, roughly 84% of which are singletons. Separation from the roughly 670-subject first cohort characterized the approximately 130-subject validation cohort, to which the donors belonged. The sequencing input was PBMCs. This sequence joins TRBV10-3 and TRBJ2-5; 7 bases line up with TRBD2. The sequence was obtained from a woman aged 18 to 35 in good health and CMV-seronegative. CDR3 sequence reads: CATRTTTGGETQYF. CDR3 in DNA: TGTGCCACCCGGACAACAACGGGGGGAGAGACCCAGTACTTC.